Below are 20 T cell receptor beta chains sequenced from a single sample in a study of OX40 agonist ivuxolimab in advanced cancers. Produced via immunoSEQ multiplex PCR; TCRdb's table is partial and in-frame only. The sample has around 64,000 clones, 84% seen once; the top ten hold roughly 7.9%. Source: CD4+ or CD8+ T cells sorted from blood, taken in a trial of the OX40 agonist ivuxolimab. These TCRs come from an adult with an advanced solid tumor such as melanoma, head and neck, liver or kidney cancer.

The chain joins TRBV7-2 to TRBJ1-3, with D hard to call. V was pared by 0 bases and J by 0 bases, with 6 bases between. CDR3 length: 15 residues. Germline V gives CDR1 SGHTA, CDR2 FQGNSA. Here the CDR3 reads CASSLASGSGNTIYF. In DNA, the CDR3 is TGTGCCAGCAGCTTAGCTTCAGGCTCTGGAAACACCATATATTTT. Using reference TRBV7-2 and TRBJ1-3 for the parts outside the CDR3, the full variable domain is GAGVSQSPSNKVTEKGKDVELRCDPISGHTALYWYRQSLGQGLEFLIYFQGNSAPDKSGLPSDRFSAERTGGSVSTLTIQRTQQEDSAVYLCASSLASGSGNTIYFGEGSWLTVV.

This chain connects TRBV2 to TRBJ2-3; possible D gene TRBD1, 6 bases. V shed 5 bases and J shed 2 bases, with 11 bases lying between them. The germline V gene encodes CDR1 SNHLY and CDR2 FYNNEI. The CDR3 has 14 residues. As DNA, the CDR3 is TGTGCCAGCAGTACCGGGACAACCACAGATACGCAGTATTTT. It yields the protein CASSTGTTTDTQYF.

This chain links TRBV5-1 with TRBJ2-1; 8 bases fit TRBD1. The CDR3 contains 14 residues. The J segment lost 3 bases and the V segment lost 4 bases, leaving 3 bases of the junction unmatched. Germline lookup yields CDR1 SGHRS and CDR2 YFSETQ. CDR3 nucleotide sequence: TGCGCCAGCAGCACAGGGGGAGGCTACAATGAGCAGTTCTTC. It encodes CASSTGGGYNEQFF.

A word on this clone: One junction end disagrees with the germline gene, perhaps due to a read error. The CDR3 DNA follows: TGCGCCACCTTCCTCCGGGTGCTCGGACCTTCTTTT. Protein: CATFLRVLGPSF. The rearrangement links TRBV10-1 to TRBJ1-4; unclear D gene. The CDR3 is made up of 12 amino acids. CDR1 and CDR2 (germline): WNHNN, SYGVQD (reference sequence).

J is TRBJ1-6 and V is TRBV19, with a weak D call TRBD1 (5 bases). The V end lost 2 bases, the J end lost 9 bases, and 11 bases lay between the germline ends. This CDR3 spans 14 amino acids. CDR1 and CDR2 (germline): LNHDA, SQIVND (reference sequence). CDR3 sequence reads: CASSIQGSISPLHF. CDR3 DNA: TGTGCCAGTAGTATACAGGGTTCGATTTCACCCCTCCACTTT.

The genes are TRBV5-6 and TRBJ1-2, with D uncertain. The length of the CDR3 is 13 residues. Germline V CDR1 and CDR2: SGHDT, YYEEEE. V shed 0 bases and J shed 6 bases, with 9 bases lying between them. CDR3 region: CASSLEGFNGYTF. DNA of the CDR3: TGTGCCAGCAGCTTGGAAGGGTTCAATGGCTACACCTTC.

The genes are TRBV15 and TRBJ2-7; 7 bases match TRBD1. Germline CDR1 LNHNV, CDR2 YYDKDF (reference sequence). The CDR3 is 14 residues long. The trim removed 0 bases at V and 2 bases at J, leaving 1 base unmatched. The CDR3 sequence: CATSREGGAYEQYF. The DNA of the CDR3 is TGTGCCACCAGCAGAGAAGGGGGCGCCTACGAGCAGTACTTC.

V and J are TRBV7-2 and TRBJ1-4, with no clear D. Looked up from germline, CDR1 is SGHTA and CDR2 is FQGNSA. This CDR3 spans 14 amino acids. V was clipped by 5 bases and J by 7 bases, with 14 bases between them. This CDR3 reads CASSQTGLGEKLFF. In DNA, the CDR3 is TGTGCCAGCAGCCAGACGGGGTTGGGTGAAAAACTGTTTTTT.

The V and J genes are TRBV6-1 and TRBJ2-3; 11 bases match TRBD2. Germline CDR1 and CDR2: MNHNS and SASEGT. The V gene end was trimmed by 10 bases and the J gene end by 0 bases; junction bases not matched to a gene: 3. The CDR3 contains 14 residues. CDR3 DNA: TGTGCCACCCGGACTAGCGGGAGCACAGATACGCAGTATTTT. Amino acids: CATRTSGSTDTQYF.

CDR3 sequence reads: CASSQHTWARSKNSPLHF. The CDR3 DNA is TGTGCCAGCAGTCAACACACCTGGGCTAGGAGTAAAAATTCACCCCTCCACTTT. The rearrangement joins TRBV7-2 to TRBJ1-6; no clear D gene. V dropped 6 bases and J dropped 7 bases, with 25 bases sitting between them. Per germline, CDR1 SGHTA and CDR2 FQGNSA. This CDR3 has 18 residues.

The J gene is TRBJ1-2, the V gene TRBV7-2; 8 bases align to TRBD1. This CDR3 spans 16 amino acids. Germline V gene sequence: CDR1 SGHTA, CDR2 FQGNSA. J gave up 3 bases and V 1 base, and 7 bases lay outside the gene matches. CDR3 sequence reads: CASSLGYRGYDYGYTF. The CDR3 DNA reads TGTGCCAGCAGCTTAGGGTACAGGGGGTATGACTATGGCTACACCTTC.

The chain joins TRBV30 to TRBJ2-3; the D is unclear. Germline-derived CDR1 and CDR2 are GTSNPN and SVGIG (reference sequence). Trimming removed 5 bases at V and 4 bases at J, with 13 bases between. CDR3 length: 13 residues. CDR3 sequence: CAWGRSGADTQYF. In nucleotides, the CDR3 is TGTGCCTGGGGAAGGTCCGGAGCAGATACGCAGTATTTT.

This rearrangement joins TRBV14 to TRBJ1-6, with a possible D match to TRBD1 (5 bases). CDR1 is SGHDN, CDR2 FVKESK, per germline. The CDR3 has 15 amino acids. Trimming stripped 4 bases from V and 4 bases from J, with 11 bases between. DNA of the CDR3: TGTGCCAGCAGCCGAATGACAGCTTATAATTCACCCCTCCACTTT. Its protein product is CASSRMTAYNSPLHF.

The V call is TRBV2, the J call TRBJ2-1, with D hard to call. Germline assignment: CDR1 SNHLY and CDR2 FYNNEI. The length of the CDR3 is 13 residues. V lost 4 bases, J lost 7 bases, and 11 bases lay in between. CDR3 sequence reads: CASSGPFENEQFF. The DNA of the CDR3 is TGTGCCAGCAGTGGCCCCTTCGAGAATGAGCAGTTCTTC. The full variable domain, completed using reference TRBV2 and TRBJ2-1, is EPEVTQTPSHQVTQMGQEVILRCVPISNHLYFYWYRQILGQKVEFLVSFYNNEISEKSEIFDDQFSVERPDGSNFTLKIRSTKLEDSAMYFCASSGPFENEQFFGPGTRLTVL.

A single count supports this clone. V is TRBV4-1 and J is TRBJ2-3; 7 bases match TRBD2. CDR3 size: 17 residues. The V gene's germline CDR1 is MGHRA and CDR2 YSYEKL. The V gene end was trimmed by 1 base and the J gene end by 1 base; junction bases not matched to a gene: 8. CDR3 sequence (DNA): TGCGCCAGCAGCCAAGCGGTCGGGGGGTCTCGCACAGATACGCAGTATTTT. Translation: CASSQAVGGSRTDTQYF.

The CDR3 region is CASSSSGREWGNEQFF. The CDR3 DNA sequence: TGTGCCAGCAGCTCTAGCGGGAGGGAATGGGGAAATGAGCAGTTCTTC. This chain joins TRBV7-2 and TRBJ2-1; TRBD2 aligns across 12 bases. The CDR3 runs to 16 residues. CDR1 and CDR2 (germline): SGHTA, FQGNSA. V shed 4 bases, J shed 7 bases, and the junction held 8 bases outside the gene matches.

This sequence joins TRBV30 and TRBJ1-5, with a tentative D call TRBD1 (6 bases). Deletions cut 5 bases from V and 2 bases from J, with 19 bases between. This CDR3 contains 16 residues. Germline loops: CDR1 GTSNPN, CDR2 SVGIG (reference sequence). This CDR3 is CAWDRRGGSGNQPQHF. The CDR3 DNA sequence: TGTGCCTGGGACCGTCGTGGGGGCTCGGGCAATCAGCCCCAGCATTTT.

This clone was counted a single time. The rearrangement joins TRBV19 to TRBJ2-5, with 7 bases that match TRBD2. Trimming at V came to 5 bases and at J to 3 bases, leaving 9 bases not matched to a gene. Germline V gene data show CDR1 as LNHDA and CDR2 as SQIVND (reference sequence). The CDR3 is 15 residues long. CDR3: CASSPRLGGEETQYF. CDR3 DNA sequence: TGTGCCAGTAGTCCCCGACTGGGAGGGGAAGAGACCCAGTACTTC. Filled out from reference TRBV19 and TRBJ2-5, the complete variable domain reads DGGITQSPKYLFRKEGQNVTLSCEQNLNHDAMYWYRQDPGQGLRLIYYSQIVNDFQKGDIAEGYSVSREKKESFPLTVTSAQKNPTAFYLCASSPRLGGEETQYFGPGTRLLVL.

V is TRBV4-3 and J is TRBJ2-2; no reliable D call. CDR1 LGHNA and CDR2 YSLEER come from the germline V gene. The CDR3 consists of 15 residues. Trimming stripped 2 bases from V and 1 base from J, with 8 bases between. The CDR3 DNA follows: TGCGCCAGCAGCCAATCCGGCCTGAACACCGGGGAGCTGTTTTTT. As protein: CASSQSGLNTGELFF.

The chain is built from TRBV4-3 and TRBJ1-1, with 9 bases lining up with TRBD1. CDR3 length: 17 residues. J gave up 1 base and V 3 bases, and 9 bases lay outside the gene matches. Germline loops: CDR1 LGHNA, CDR2 YSLEER. The DNA of the CDR3 is TGCGCCAGCAGCCAGGGGCCCGGGACAGGGCCGAACACTGAAGCTTTCTTT. It codes for CASSQGPGTGPNTEAFF.